This TCR beta chain originates from a study of blood T cell repertoires in COVID-19. Study context: Samples taken during acute and convalescent COVID-19 were collected in the United States, Italy and Spain. Nucleic acid was either cDNA or gDNA, and it came from T cells, B-cell-depleted T cells, or PBMCs.

The ends were cut back, 4 bases at V and 7 bases at J, with 10 bases in the middle. The germline CDR1 and CDR2 sequences are SGHDN and FVKESK. CDR3 length: 13 amino acids. Method: immunoSEQ multiplex PCR; TCRdb's copy keeps in-frame clones and lacks some. The sample comprises approximately 120,000 clones, roughly 74% of which are singletons, and less than 6.5% rests with the top ten. This chain uses TRBV14 with TRBJ2-2, with D tentatively TRBD1 (6 bases). The receptor was derived from a man between 60 and 75 years old with acute or convalescent COVID-19. The sequenced sample consisted of peripheral blood. The CDR3 DNA follows: TGTGCCAGCAGCCCGCAGGGGCTCGGGGAGCTGTTTTTT. It encodes CASSPQGLGELFF.